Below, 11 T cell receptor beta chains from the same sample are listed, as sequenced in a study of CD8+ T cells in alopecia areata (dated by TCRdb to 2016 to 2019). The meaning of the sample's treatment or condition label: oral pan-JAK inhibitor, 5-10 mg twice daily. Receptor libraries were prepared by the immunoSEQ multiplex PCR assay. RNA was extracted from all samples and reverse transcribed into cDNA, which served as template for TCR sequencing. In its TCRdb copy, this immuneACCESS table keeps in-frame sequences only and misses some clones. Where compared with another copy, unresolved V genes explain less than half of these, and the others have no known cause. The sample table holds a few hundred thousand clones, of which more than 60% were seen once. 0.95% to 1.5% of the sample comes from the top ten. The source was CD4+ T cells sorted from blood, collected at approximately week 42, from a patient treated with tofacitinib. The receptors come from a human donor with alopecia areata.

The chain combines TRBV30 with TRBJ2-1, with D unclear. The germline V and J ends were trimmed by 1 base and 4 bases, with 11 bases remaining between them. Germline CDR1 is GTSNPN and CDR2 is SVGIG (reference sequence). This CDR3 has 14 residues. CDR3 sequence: CAWSGSFLYNEQFF. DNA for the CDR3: TGTGCCTGGAGTGGGAGTTTCCTTTACAATGAGCAGTTCTTC.

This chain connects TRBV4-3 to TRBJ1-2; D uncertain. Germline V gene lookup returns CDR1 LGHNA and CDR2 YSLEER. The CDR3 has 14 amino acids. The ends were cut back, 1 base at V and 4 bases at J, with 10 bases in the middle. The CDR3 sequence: CASSQGEGSYGYTF. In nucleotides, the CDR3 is TGCGCCAGCAGCCAAGGAGAGGGATCCTATGGCTACACCTTC.

This CDR3 is CASSLGTILNTEAFF. In DNA form, the CDR3 reads TGTGCCAGCAGCTTGGGTACGATTTTGAACACTGAAGCTTTCTTT. The rearrangement uses TRBV5-6 and TRBJ1-1; D is unclear. Germline CDR1 reads SGHDT; CDR2 reads YYEEEE. Trimming stripped 0 bases from V and 0 bases from J, with 9 bases between. The CDR3 is made up of 15 amino acids.

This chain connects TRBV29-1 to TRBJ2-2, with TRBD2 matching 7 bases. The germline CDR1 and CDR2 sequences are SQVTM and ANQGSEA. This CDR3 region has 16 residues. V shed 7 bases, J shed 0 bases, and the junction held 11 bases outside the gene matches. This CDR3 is CSAQAVGGANTGELFF. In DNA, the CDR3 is TGCAGCGCCCAGGCGGTTGGGGGGGCGAACACCGGGGAGCTGTTTTTT.

CDR3 nucleotides: TGTGCCTGGAGTTATAACTATGGCTACACCTTC. This sequence encodes CAWSYNYGYTF. V gene TRBV30 combines with J gene TRBJ1-2; D not resolved. CDR3 length equals 11 residues. Trimming removed 2 bases from V and 1 base from J, with 2 bases in between. Germline values: CDR1 GTSNPN, CDR2 SVGIG (reference sequence).

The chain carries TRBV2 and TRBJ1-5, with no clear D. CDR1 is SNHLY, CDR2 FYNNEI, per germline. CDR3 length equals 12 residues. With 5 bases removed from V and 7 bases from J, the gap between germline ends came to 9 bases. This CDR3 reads CASSNFDQPQHF. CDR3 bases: TGTGCCAGCAGTAACTTCGACCAGCCCCAGCATTTT.

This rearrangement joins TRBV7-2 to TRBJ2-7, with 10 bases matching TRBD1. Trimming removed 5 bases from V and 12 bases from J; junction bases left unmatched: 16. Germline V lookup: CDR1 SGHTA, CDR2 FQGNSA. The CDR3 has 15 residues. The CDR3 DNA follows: TGTGCCAGCAGCACCAGCATGGGACAGGGGTTCGTGGGGTACTTC. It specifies CASSTSMGQGFVGYF.

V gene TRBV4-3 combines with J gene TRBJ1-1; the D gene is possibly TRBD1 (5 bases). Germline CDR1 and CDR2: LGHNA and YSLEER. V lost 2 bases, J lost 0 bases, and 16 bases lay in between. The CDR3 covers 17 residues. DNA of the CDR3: TGCGCCAGCAGCCAAATGGGGGGTATGGGCATGAACACTGAAGCTTTCTTT. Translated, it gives CASSQMGGMGMNTEAFF.

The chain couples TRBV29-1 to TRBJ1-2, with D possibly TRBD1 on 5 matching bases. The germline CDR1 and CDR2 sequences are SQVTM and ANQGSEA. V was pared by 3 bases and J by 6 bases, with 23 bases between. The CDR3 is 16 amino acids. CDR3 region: CSVEPHGPRDFNGYTF. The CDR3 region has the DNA TGCAGCGTTGAGCCTCATGGCCCCCGGGACTTCAATGGCTACACCTTC.

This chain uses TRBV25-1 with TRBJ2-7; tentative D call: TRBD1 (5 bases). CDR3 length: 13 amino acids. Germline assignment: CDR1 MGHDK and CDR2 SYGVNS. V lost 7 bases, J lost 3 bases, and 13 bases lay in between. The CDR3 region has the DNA TGTGCCAGCAAAACCTTCGACAGCTACGAGCAGTACTTC. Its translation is CASKTFDSYEQYF.

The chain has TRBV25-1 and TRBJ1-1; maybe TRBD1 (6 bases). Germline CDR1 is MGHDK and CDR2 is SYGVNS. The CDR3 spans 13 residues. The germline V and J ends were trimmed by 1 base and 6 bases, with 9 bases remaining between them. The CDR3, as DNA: TGTGCCAGCAGTGAATGGGGGGCCTCTGAAGCTTTCTTT. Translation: CASSEWGASEAFF.